A selection of T cell receptor beta chains follows, all from one sample in a study of shared clonotypes between healthy human individuals. Generated by immunoSEQ multiplex PCR, the TCRdb table keeps only in-frame clones and is missing some. The repertoire includes about a million clones, about 80% of them detected once, and approximately 1.5% sits in the top ten. The material sequenced was memory CD4+ T cells sorted from blood. These receptors all come from a man younger than 30 in good health. CDR3s include the opening cysteine and the closing phenylalanine or tryptophan. The D gene is left open where the match is weak. Clone size is given for some rows only: seen once, a few or many times, or a class if the clone is expanded.

v_call	j_call	clone_size	d_call	cdr3_nt	cdr3_aa
TRBV30	TRBJ2-1	.	TRBD2	TGTGCCTGGACCCCACTAGCGGGAGGGTACAATGAGCAGTTCTTC	CAWTPLAGGYNEQFF
TRBV14	TRBJ1-1	.	TRBD1	TGTGCCAGCAGCCGGACAGGGGGCTTCGTAGCTTTCTTT	CASSRTGGFVAFF
TRBV6-1	TRBJ1-6	once	.	TGTGCCAGCAGTGACGGGACCTTTAATAATTCACCCCTCCACTTT	CASSDGTFNNSPLHF
TRBV5-8	TRBJ2-3	.	TRBD1	TGTGCCAGCAGCCGGGGACAGGAGAGGACAGATACGCAGTATTTT	CASSRGQERTDTQYF
TRBV4-3	TRBJ2-7	.	.	TGCGCCAGCAGCCAAGATAGCCTAGCGCAATCCTACGAGCAGTACTTC	CASSQDSLAQSYEQYF
TRBV6-5	TRBJ1-2	.	.	TGTGCCAGCAGTGCGGGATATGGCTACACCTTC	CASSAGYGYTF
TRBV30	TRBJ1-5	few	.	TGTGCCTGGAGTGGTGGGGCGTCTGGCAATCAGCCCCAGCATTTT	CAWSGGASGNQPQHF
TRBV7-2	TRBJ2-3	many	.	TGTGCCAGCAGCTTTGGTCGGGCCCTTTCCAATACGCAGTATTTT	CASSFGRALSNTQYF
TRBV7-7	TRBJ2-5	.	.	TGTGCTAGCAGCTTAGGGGGGGGACATTTTCAAGAGACCCAGTACTTC	CASSLGGGHFQETQYF
TRBV5-1	TRBJ1-2	.	TRBD1	TGCGCCAGCAGCTTCTATGACAGGGCCGGCGGCTACACCTTC	CASSFYDRAGGYTF
TRBV30	TRBJ2-1	once	TRBD1	TGTGCCTGGAGTCGCCAGACAGGGGCCGATGAGCAGTTCTTC	CAWSRQTGADEQFF
TRBV10-3	TRBJ2-5	.	.	TGTGCCACCTCGGCCGGGACCAAAGAGACCCAGTACTTC	CATSAGTKETQYF
TRBV5-4	TRBJ1-6	few	TRBD1	TGTGCCAGCAGCGGGGACAGCAATTCACCCCTCCACTTT	CASSGDSNSPLHF
TRBV5-1	TRBJ1-2	.	TRBD1	TGCGCCAGCAGCCGGGACAGGGCTAACTATGGCTACACCTTC	CASSRDRANYGYTF
TRBV19	TRBJ1-1	.	.	TGTGCCAGTCGTGGACGATATGGCACTGAAGCTTTCTTT	CASRGRYGTEAFF
TRBV11-2	TRBJ2-5	.	.	TGTGCCAGCAGCCTTCGAAGAGGGCCCTTAGAGACCCAGTACTTC	CASSLRRGPLETQYF
TRBV5-4	TRBJ2-6	once	.	TGTGCCAGCAGCTTGGCCGGGCGATCTGGGGCCAACGTCCTGACTTTC	CASSLAGRSGANVLTF
TRBV5-6	TRBJ2-5	.	TRBD2	TGTGCCAGCAGCTTGGGGGGGACTATCCAAGAGACCCAGTACTTC	CASSLGGTIQETQYF
TRBV28	TRBJ2-3	.	.	TGTGCCAGCAGTTCCAACCTGAATACGCAGTATTTT	CASSSNLNTQYF
TRBV30	TRBJ2-7	.	.	TGTGCCTGGAGTGAGGGTTCCTACGAGCAGTACTTC	CAWSEGSYEQYF
TRBV20-1	TRBJ1-2	.	.	TGCAGTGCTACTCTCGACAGCCTCACCTTC	CSATLDSLTF
TRBV5-4	TRBJ2-3	.	TRBD2	TGTGCCAGCAGCTTGATAGGGACTAGCGGCACAGATACGCAGTATTTT	CASSLIGTSGTDTQYF
TRBV19	TRBJ2-7	once	TRBD1	TGTGCCAGTAGTCCTTCCGGGACAGGGAAGTACTTC	CASSPSGTGKYF
TRBV7-9	TRBJ2-2	.	.	TGTGCCAGCAGTTTTCGAGAGGCGAACACCGGGGAGCTGTTTTTT	CASSFREANTGELFF
TRBV4-3	TRBJ2-5	.	.	TGCGCCAGCAGCCAAGGCACGGGACCCCAGTCGACCCAGTACTTC	CASSQGTGPQSTQYF
TRBV19	TRBJ1-1	.	.	TGTGCCAGTACCTCAGACGCTGGGGGCGCGGCTGAAGCTTTCTTT	CASTSDAGGAAEAFF